The T cell receptor (beta chain) described here comes from a study of regulatory T cells in long-lasting Graves disease. The sample holds a few counts of this clonotype. Arm-PCR of CDR3 regions and iRepertoire HTBI primers were used to build TCR beta libraries. MiXCR, applied by TCRdb to the multiplex PCR reads, yields one record per CDR3 protein. The sample consists of approximately 690,000 distinct CDR3 sequences, approximately 31% of them appearing once. Time point described: persistent/refractory GD, antithyroid drugs over 5 years with positive TRAb. RNA extracted from PBMCs served as the sequencing template. The CDR3 loop spans 14 amino acids. V lost 7 bases and J 5 bases, leaving 17 bases between the germline ends. The germline V gene encodes CDR1 MNHNS and CDR2 SASEGT.

The TCR was taken from a female donor with Graves disease. This specimen consisted of peripheral blood mononuclear cells (PBMCs), obtained when the disease was refractory, from a patient treated with antithyroid drugs. The chain is built from TRBV6-1 and TRBJ1-2; weak D call: TRBD1 (6 bases). CDR3 sequence (DNA): TGTGCCAGCAAACGGGGGCGCTCCCAATATGGCTACACCTTC. Its protein product is CASKRGRSQYGYTF.